Following are 24 T cell receptor beta chains from one sample sequenced in a study of early T cells in non-severe SARS-CoV-2 infection. TCRdb independently ran MiXCR on the 5' RACE reads; one entry per CDR3 protein. In the table there are tens of thousands of distinct CDR3 sequences, about an eighth of which are singletons. Sequencing input: whole blood. The receptors derive from an adult who was a healthcare worker with PCR-confirmed SARS-CoV-2 infection or an uninfected control (not recorded which).

There are many counts of this clonotype. The chain links TRBV10-3 to TRBJ1-1; D remains ambiguous. V lost 11 bases and J 8 bases, leaving 24 bases between the germline ends. The CDR3 totals 14 residues. Germline values: CDR1 ENHRY, CDR2 SYGVKD. The CDR3 DNA reads TGTGCCTCACACACCTCTTACCCCGTCCCCGAAGCTTTCTTT. Translated: CASHTSYPVPEAFF.

This clonotype was recorded at least ten times. The genes are TRBV5-1 and TRBJ2-5, with D tentatively TRBD1 (6 bases). Germline V gene sequence: CDR1 SGHRS, CDR2 YFSETQ. With 3 bases removed from V and 5 bases from J, the gap between germline ends came to 17 bases. This CDR3 contains 15 residues. This chain's CDR3 is CASSSTGLDTETQYF. DNA for the CDR3: TGCGCCAGCAGCTCAACAGGGTTGGATACGGAGACCCAGTACTTC.

This clonotype was detected a few times. The chain has TRBV29-1 and TRBJ1-1; no definite D call. This CDR3 is built from 14 residues. V was shortened by 7 bases and J by 1 base, with 16 bases between the two germline ends. Germline V gene sequence: CDR1 SQVTM, CDR2 ANQGSEA. DNA for the CDR3: TGCAGCGGGAGCCGAAGGGTCGAGAACACTGAAGCTTTCTTT. This sequence encodes CSGSRRVENTEAFF.

This clonotype came up a few times. The V gene is TRBV20-1, the J gene TRBJ1-5; TRBD1 matches at 8 bases. Germline CDR1 reads DFQATT; CDR2 reads SNEGSKA (reference sequence). CDR3 size: 15 residues. J was trimmed by 6 bases and V by 3 bases; bases with no gene match: 10. This CDR3 is CSASLGTGGFQPQHF. CDR3 in DNA: TGCAGTGCTAGCCTAGGAACAGGGGGGTTTCAGCCCCAGCATTTT.

The sample holds a few counts of this clonotype. One end of the junction fails to match germline, which may point to a read error. This chain links TRBV29-1 with TRBJ2-1, with 9 positions matching TRBD1. Germline V gene sequence: CDR1 SQVTM, CDR2 ANQGSEA. This CDR3 spans 12 amino acids. CDR3: CSGEGTGREQFF. The CDR3 nucleotides are TGCAGCGGTGAAGGGACAGGGAGGGAGCAGTTCTTC.

V gene TRBV11-3 combines with J gene TRBJ2-3; a possible D gene is TRBD2 (5 bases). The CDR3 has 12 residues. Germline CDR1 reads SGHNT; CDR2 reads YENEEA. V gave up 6 bases and J gave up 9 bases, with 13 bases separating them. CDR3 DNA: TGTGCCAGCAGGATGAGCGGTGACACGCAGTATTTT. Its translation: CASRMSGDTQYF. Supplemented by reference TRBV11-3 and TRBJ2-3, the full variable domain reads EAGVVQSPRYKIIEKKQPVAFWCNPISGHNTLYWYLQNLGQGPELLIRYENEEAVDDSQLPKDRFSAERLKGVDSTLKIQPAELGDSAVYLCASRMSGDTQYFGPGTRLTVL.

The rearrangement uses TRBV20-1 and TRBJ1-1; unclear D gene. The CDR3 has 12 amino acids. CDR1 is DFQATT, CDR2 SNEGSKA, per germline (reference sequence). V lost 3 bases, J lost 1 base, and 6 bases lay in between. CDR3 amino acids: CSASRSNTEAFF. CDR3 coding DNA: TGCAGTGCTAGTCGTTCGAACACTGAAGCTTTCTTT.

Of note for this clonotype: Just one base apart from a much larger clone, this may be a read error. The chain uses TRBV20-1 and TRBJ1-1, with a tentative D call TRBD1 (5 bases). The CDR3 totals 14 residues. Germline CDR1 and CDR2: DFQATT and SNEGSKA (reference sequence). The V gene lost 3 bases and the J gene lost 3 bases, with 14 bases spanning the gap. The chain's CDR3 is CSASWSRADTEAFF. The CDR3 DNA sequence: TGCAGTGCTAGTTGGTCCAGGGCGGACACTGAAGCTTTCTTT.

A word on this clonotype: A read error is possible here, since a much larger clone lies one base away. The V and J genes are TRBV10-1 and TRBJ2-7; maybe TRBD1 (6 bases). The CDR3 loop spans 15 amino acids. Germline V CDR1 and CDR2: WNHNN, SYGVQD (reference sequence). The CDR3 reads CTSSEQRQASYEQYF. The CDR3 DNA sequence: TGCACCAGCAGTGAGCAAAGACAGGCGTCCTACGAGCAGTACTTC.

This clonotype was detected only a few times. V gene TRBV6-1 combines with J gene TRBJ2-2; the match to TRBD2 covers 12 bases. CDR3 length: 15 amino acids. Germline CDR1 is MNHNS and CDR2 is SASEGT. Germline trimming cut 6 bases from V and 3 bases from J; bases unmatched to any gene: 2. CDR3 sequence reads: CASRRLAGDTGELFF. CDR3 DNA: TGTGCCAGCAGAAGACTAGCGGGGGACACCGGGGAGCTGTTTTTT.

This clonotype has just a few counts. The rearrangement joins TRBV7-8 to TRBJ1-2; TRBD1 agrees at 12 bases. With 2 bases clipped from V and 7 bases from J, the junction kept 8 bases outside the gene matches. This CDR3 has 16 amino acids. Germline V gene sequence: CDR1 SGHVS, CDR2 FQNEAQ. In DNA form, the CDR3 reads TGTGCCAGCAGCTTAAGTACGGGACAGGGGGCGATTGGCTACACCTTC. This translates into CASSLSTGQGAIGYTF.

Only a few counts were recorded for this clonotype. The chain uses TRBV6-1 and TRBJ1-4, with D perhaps matching TRBD1 (5 bases). The CDR3 sequence is 14 residues long. Germline CDR1 is MNHNS and CDR2 is SASEGT. The V end lost 4 bases, the J end lost 7 bases, and 13 bases lay between the germline ends. This CDR3 is CASSVPGRGEKLFF. As DNA, the CDR3 is TGTGCCAGCAGTGTCCCGGGGCGGGGTGAAAAACTGTTTTTT.

The V and J genes are TRBV2 and TRBJ2-7, with no clear D. The CDR3 is 13 amino acids. Trimming removed 5 bases at V and 7 bases at J, with 15 bases between. Germline V lookup: CDR1 SNHLY, CDR2 FYNNEI. This CDR3 reads CASSPGRPQEQYF. CDR3 coding DNA: TGTGCCAGCAGTCCCGGACGGCCCCAAGAGCAGTACTTC.

This clonotype has just a few counts. J is TRBJ1-5 and V is TRBV2; tentatively, D is TRBD1 (6 bases). The germline V and J ends were trimmed by 7 bases and 4 bases, with 14 bases remaining between them. Germline CDR1 is SNHLY and CDR2 is FYNNEI. The CDR3 loop spans 14 amino acids. In DNA, the CDR3 is TGTGCCAGCAAGGGGGGGCAATCAAATCAGCCCCAGCATTTT. Encoded protein: CASKGGQSNQPQHF.

For this clonotype: Just one base apart from a much larger clone, this may be a read error. The CDR3 sequence: CVSSPQTEDTQYF. As DNA, the CDR3 is TGTGTCAGCAGCCCGCAGACCGAAGATACGCAGTATTTT. This chain uses TRBV7-9 with TRBJ2-3; D remains unclear. The CDR3 has 13 amino acids. Germline V gives CDR1 SEHNR, CDR2 FQNEAQ (reference sequence).

In this sample, this clonotype turned up a few times. The gene calls are TRBV12-3 or TRBV12-4 and TRBJ2-2; tentative D call: TRBD2 (7 bases). This CDR3 region has 14 residues. The V end lost 3 bases, the J end lost 7 bases, and 12 bases lay between the germline ends. In DNA, the CDR3 is TGTGCCAGCAGTTTTCGGGGGGCTGACGGGGAGCTGTTTTTT. This sequence encodes CASSFRGADGELFF.

In its sample, this clonotype was seen a few times. The chain joins TRBV4-1 to TRBJ2-5, with 7 positions matching TRBD2. Germline-derived CDR1 and CDR2 are MGHRA and YSYEKL. The CDR3 is 19 amino acids. V lost 2 bases and J lost 3; bases outside the gene matches: 18. The CDR3 nucleotides are TGCGCCAGCAGCCAAACCATACTTCCTAGCGGCCCTAAGGAAGAGACCCAGTACTTC. It translates to CASSQTILPSGPKEETQYF.

This clonotype was counted many times. The chain links TRBV7-9 to TRBJ1-1, with D tentatively TRBD1 (5 bases). The CDR3 contains 16 residues. Germline V lookup: CDR1 SEHNR, CDR2 FQNEAQ (reference sequence). V lost 8 bases and J lost 2, with 21 bases in between. Written as DNA, the CDR3 is TGTGCCAGCGGTCCCCGGGACGGTGGATTAAACACTGAAGCTTTCTTT. Translating gives CASGPRDGGLNTEAFF.

Many counts were recorded for this clonotype. The V and J genes are TRBV7-9 and TRBJ2-5, with 10 bases lining up with TRBD2. The V gene's germline CDR1 is SEHNR and CDR2 FQNEAQ (reference sequence). Losses at the gene ends were 5 bases for V and 4 bases for J; bases not matched to a gene: 4. CDR3 length: 14 residues. The CDR3 DNA follows: TGTGCCAGCAGCGATACTAGCGGGGTAGAGACCCAGTACTTC. Its protein is CASSDTSGVETQYF.

This clonotype came up many times. The V call is TRBV18, the J call TRBJ2-7, with D possibly called TRBD1 or TRBD2 (5 bases each). The V gene lost 2 bases and the J gene lost 3 bases, with 14 bases spanning the gap. The CDR3 spans 15 residues. CDR1 is KGHSH and CDR2 is LQKENI in the germline V gene. The CDR3 DNA follows: TGTGCCAGCTCACCAGCCACGGGACCCCTCTACGAGCAGTACTTC. The encoded protein is CASSPATGPLYEQYF. Complete variable domain (other parts from reference TRBV18 and TRBJ2-7): NAGVMQNPRHLVRRRGQEARLRCSPMKGHSHVYWYRQLPEEGLKFMVYLQKENIIDESGMPKERFSAEFPKEGPSILRIQQVVRGDSAAYFCASSPATGPLYEQYFGPGTRLTVT.

This clonotype turned up a few times. The CDR3 is CATSRDLRGGQYF. Here the CDR3 DNA reads TGTGCCACCAGCAGAGATCTGAGGGGGGGGCAGTACTTC. This sequence joins TRBV15 and TRBJ2-7; possible D gene TRBD2, 7 bases. The V gene lost 0 bases and the J gene lost 9 bases, with 12 bases spanning the gap. Germline CDR1 and CDR2: LNHNV and YYDKDF (reference sequence). This CDR3 has 13 residues.

This chain joins TRBV19 and TRBJ1-2, with TRBD1 as a possible D gene (6 bases). The germline V gene has CDR1 LNHDA and CDR2 SQIVND (reference sequence). V was shortened by 6 bases and J by 4 bases, with 18 bases between the two germline ends. The CDR3 covers 15 residues. CDR3 in amino acids: CASSRTVEPSYGYTF. DNA for the CDR3: TGTGCCAGTAGCCGGACAGTGGAGCCATCCTATGGCTACACCTTC. The full variable domain, rest sourced from reference TRBV19 and TRBJ1-2, is DGGITQSPKYLFRKEGQNVTLSCEQNLNHDAMYWYRQDPGQGLRLIYYSQIVNDFQKGDIAEGYSVSREKKESFPLTVTSAQKNPTAFYLCASSRTVEPSYGYTFGSGTRLTVV.

CDR3 sequence: CASTQSVANEKLFF. CDR3 coding DNA: TGTGCCAGCACCCAGTCGGTGGCTAATGAAAAACTGTTTTTT. The chain links TRBV12-3 or TRBV12-4 to TRBJ1-4, with no clear D. The ends were cut back, 7 bases at V and 3 bases at J, with 12 bases in the middle. This CDR3 region has 14 residues.

V usage is TRBV19 and J usage is TRBJ1-5; TRBD1 agrees at 7 bases. V lost 5 bases to trimming and J lost 5 bases; unmatched junction nucleotides: 6. From germline, CDR1 is LNHDA and CDR2 SQIVND (reference sequence). This CDR3 has 14 amino acids. As DNA, the CDR3 is TGTGCCAGTAGTGGCCCGACAGGGCATCAGCCCCAGCATTTT. Protein product: CASSGPTGHQPQHF.